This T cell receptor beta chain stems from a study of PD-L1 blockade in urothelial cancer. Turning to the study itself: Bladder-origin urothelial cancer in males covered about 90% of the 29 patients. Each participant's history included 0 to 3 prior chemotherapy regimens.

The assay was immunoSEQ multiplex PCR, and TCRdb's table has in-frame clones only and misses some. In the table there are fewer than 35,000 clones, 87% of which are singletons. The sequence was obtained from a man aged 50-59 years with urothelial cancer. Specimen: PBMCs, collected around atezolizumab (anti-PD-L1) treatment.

The CDR3 bases are TGTGCCAGCAGTTTTGATGGCGGGGCCTACAATGAGCAGTTCTTC. This codes for CASSFDGGAYNEQFF. The V and J genes are TRBV5-4 and TRBJ2-1; maybe TRBD2 (6 bases). CDR3 length equals 15 residues. The germline V gene has CDR1 SGHNT and CDR2 YYREEE (reference sequence). V was shortened by 5 bases and J by 2 bases, with 14 bases between the two germline ends.